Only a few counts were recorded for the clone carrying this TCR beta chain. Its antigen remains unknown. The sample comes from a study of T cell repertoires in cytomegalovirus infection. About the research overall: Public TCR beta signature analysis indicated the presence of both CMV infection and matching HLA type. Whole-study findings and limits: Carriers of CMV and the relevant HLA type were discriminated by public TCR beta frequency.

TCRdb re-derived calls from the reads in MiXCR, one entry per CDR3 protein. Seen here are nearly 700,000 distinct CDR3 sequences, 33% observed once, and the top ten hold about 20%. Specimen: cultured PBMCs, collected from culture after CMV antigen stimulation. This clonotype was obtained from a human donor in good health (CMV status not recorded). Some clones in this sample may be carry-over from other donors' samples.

DNA for the CDR3: TGTGCCAGCGTATCTCTGGGGGGCGGAGATACGCAGTATTTT. As protein: CASVSLGGGDTQYF. This chain joins TRBV6-1 and TRBJ2-3, with D perhaps matching TRBD1 or TRBD2 (6 bases each). V was trimmed by 8 bases and J by 5 bases, leaving 17 bases between them. The CDR3 loop spans 14 amino acids. The germline V gene has CDR1 MNHNS and CDR2 SASEGT.